This T cell receptor beta chain was obtained from a study of STAT5B mutations in CD4+ large granular lymphocyte leukemia. The protocol was immunoSEQ multiplex PCR, while the TCRdb copy is restricted to in-frame clones and leaves out a portion. The table includes about 36,000 clones, around 72% detected once. With 7 bases clipped from V and 7 bases from J, the junction kept 5 bases outside the gene matches. The CDR3 sequence is 15 residues long. Germline V gene data show CDR1 as MNHEY and CDR2 as SVGAGI. The receptor's source is a human donor in good health. V is TRBV6-5 and J is TRBJ2-1; 15 bases are a match to TRBD2. Sample: CD4+ T cells from blood buffy coats. The CDR3 loop reads CASTGTSGRINEQFF. The CDR3 DNA reads as TGTGCCAGCACCGGGACTAGCGGGAGGATTAATGAGCAGTTCTTC.